These 30 T cell receptor beta chains originate from one sample sequenced in a study of PD-L1 blockade in urothelial cancer. The table came from immunoSEQ multiplex PCR; TCRdb's copy has only in-frame clones and leaves some out. This table has approximately 93,000 clones, around four fifths appearing once. Stated time point: peripheral blood 6 weeks after treatment start. This specimen consisted of PBMCs, obtained around atezolizumab (anti-PD-L1) treatment. These receptors came from an older man with urothelial cancer.

V and J are TRBV9 and TRBJ2-7; no clear D gene. This CDR3 contains 14 residues. Deletions cut 0 bases from V and 3 bases from J, with 10 bases between. Germline V gene lookup returns CDR1 SGDLS and CDR2 YYNGEE. Here the CDR3 DNA reads TGTGCCAGCAGCGTAGAACACACGGGCTACGAGCAGTACTTC. Its translation is CASSVEHTGYEQYF.

V gene TRBV7-2 combines with J gene TRBJ1-2; TRBD1 is a possible D gene (6 bases). The CDR3 totals 13 residues. Germline V lookup: CDR1 SGHTA, CDR2 FQGNSA. The V gene lost 1 base and the J gene lost 6 bases, with 9 bases spanning the gap. Written as DNA, the CDR3 is TGTGCCAGCAGCTTAGACAGGGAGCATGGCTACACCTTC. Its translation is CASSLDREHGYTF.

This chain links TRBV6-6 with TRBJ2-7, with 8 bases that match TRBD1. Unmatched junction bases numbered 4, after V lost 6 bases and J lost 0 bases. The CDR3 loop spans 14 amino acids. CDR1 is MNHNY, CDR2 SVGAGI, per germline (reference sequence). DNA of the CDR3: TGTGCCAGCAGGAGGACAGGGTCCTCCTACGAGCAGTACTTC. Translating gives CASRRTGSSYEQYF.

The V call is TRBV5-1, the J call TRBJ1-4, with TRBD1 matching 7 bases. Germline lookup yields CDR1 SGHRS and CDR2 YFSETQ. V lost 4 bases to trimming and J lost 4 bases; unmatched junction nucleotides: 7. This CDR3 comprises 15 residues. The CDR3 DNA sequence: TGCGCCAGCAGCCTAGGGGGCATAGGTAATGAAAAACTGTTTTTT. It specifies CASSLGGIGNEKLFF.

The count of this clone is one. The chain has TRBV30 and TRBJ2-3; the match to TRBD2 covers 14 bases. This CDR3 region has 16 residues. V dropped 2 bases and J dropped 5; count of bases not matched to a gene: 6. The germline CDR1 and CDR2 sequences are GTSNPN and SVGIG (reference sequence). This CDR3 reads CAWSLGTSGSGDTQYF. CDR3 sequence (DNA): TGTGCCTGGAGTCTCGGGACTAGCGGGAGTGGAGATACGCAGTATTTT.

This clone was observed a handful of times. The same CDR3 also results from other DNA sequences found in this sample. This rearrangement joins TRBV5-6 to TRBJ1-2, with D uncertain. The CDR3 covers 13 residues. CDR1 and CDR2 (germline): SGHDT, YYEEEE. Deletions cut 5 bases from V and 3 bases from J, with 11 bases between. CDR3 region: CASSPDIYYGYTF. The CDR3 DNA is TGTGCCAGCAGTCCCGACATCTACTATGGCTACACCTTC.

The rearrangement joins TRBV5-6 to TRBJ1-1; D gene ambiguous. V was cut by 4 bases and J by 6 bases, with 7 bases left in between. The CDR3 contains 11 residues. Germline V gives CDR1 SGHDT, CDR2 YYEEEE. The CDR3 sequence is CASSEGPEAFF. The CDR3 nucleotides read TGTGCCAGCAGCGAGGGCCCTGAAGCTTTCTTT.

This clone was found a few times. The chain carries TRBV9 and TRBJ2-3; 8 nucleotides line up with TRBD2. The CDR3 has 14 amino acids. Per germline, CDR1 SGDLS and CDR2 YYNGEE. Germline trimming cut 0 bases from V and 6 bases from J; bases unmatched to any gene: 3. CDR3 DNA sequence: TGTGCCAGCAGCGTAGCGGGGGGGCACGATACGCAGTATTTT. It translates to CASSVAGGHDTQYF.

The CDR3, as DNA: TGTGCCAGCAGCGGGGGACTAGCTGGATCCGGGGAGCTGTTTTTT. This sequence encodes CASSGGLAGSGELFF. The chain carries TRBV5-4 and TRBJ2-2; 9 bases are shared with TRBD2. Germline V CDR1 and CDR2: SGHNT, YYREEE (reference sequence). The CDR3 consists of 15 residues. Germline trimming cut 4 bases from V and 6 bases from J; bases unmatched to any gene: 7.

The V call is TRBV4-1, the J call TRBJ1-4; the D is unclear. Trimming removed 1 base from V and 3 bases from J, with 9 bases in between. CDR3 size: 15 residues. Germline assignment: CDR1 MGHRA and CDR2 YSYEKL. The CDR3 reads CASSQVTPSNEKLFF. CDR3 bases: TGCGCCAGCAGCCAAGTTACACCTTCTAATGAAAAACTGTTTTTT.

The V and J genes are TRBV6-1 and TRBJ2-5; TRBD2 agrees at 12 bases. J gave up 2 bases and V 2 bases, and 0 bases lay outside the gene matches. The CDR3 is 15 residues long. Germline CDR1 and CDR2: MNHNS and SASEGT. CDR3 DNA: TGTGCCAGCAGTGAACTAGCGGGGGGGCAAGAGACCCAGTACTTC. This sequence encodes CASSELAGGQETQYF.

The rearrangement joins TRBV5-1 to TRBJ2-3, with 9 bases that match TRBD2. The CDR3 contains 18 residues. Germline lookup yields CDR1 SGHRS and CDR2 YFSETQ. Trimming at V came to 1 base and at J to 5 bases, leaving 14 bases not matched to a gene. CDR3: CASSLTYQSGRRKDTQYF. CDR3 nucleotide sequence: TGCGCCAGCAGCTTGACTTATCAGAGCGGGAGGCGGAAAGATACGCAGTATTTT. Using reference TRBV5-1 and TRBJ2-3 for the parts outside the CDR3, the full variable domain is KAGVTQTPRYLIKTRGQQVTLSCSPISGHRSVSWYQQTPGQGLQFLFEYFSETQRNKGNFPGRFSGRQFSNSRSEMNVSTLELGDSALYLCASSLTYQSGRRKDTQYFGPGTRLTVL.

The chain is built from TRBV27 and TRBJ2-2, with 9 bases that match TRBD2. The CDR3 totals 16 residues. Germline assignment: CDR1 MNHEY and CDR2 SMNVEV (reference sequence). The junction had 6 bases not matched to a gene; V was cut back by 3 bases and J by 4 bases. Written as DNA, the CDR3 is TGTGCCAGCAGTTTTCCGGGACTAGCTGGCACCGGGGAGCTGTTTTTT. Residues: CASSFPGLAGTGELFF.

The V call is TRBV2, the J call TRBJ1-2; TRBD1 aligns across 9 bases. Germline CDR1 reads SNHLY; CDR2 reads FYNNEI. The CDR3 sequence is 14 residues long. V lost 6 bases, J lost 8 bases, and 10 bases stayed unmatched. The CDR3 loop is CASRRTGERGGYTF. The CDR3 region has the DNA TGTGCCAGCAGAAGGACAGGGGAGAGAGGGGGCTACACCTTC.

The chain employs TRBV7-9 and TRBJ2-5; D is ambiguous. CDR1 and CDR2 from the germline V gene are SEHNR and FQNEAQ (reference sequence). The CDR3 consists of 14 residues. V lost 4 bases, J lost 2 bases, and 11 bases lay in between. CDR3 nucleotides: TGTGCCAGCAGCTCACGGGTGATACAAGAGACCCAGTACTTC. The encoded protein is CASSSRVIQETQYF.

This chain connects TRBV9 to TRBJ1-1; 9 bases match TRBD1. V shed 3 bases and J 0 bases; nucleotides not matched to a gene: 6. CDR3 length: 16 amino acids. Per the germline V gene, CDR1 is SGDLS and CDR2 is YYNGEE. CDR3 bases: TGTGCCAGCAGCGCGGGGGGGACAGGGATGAACACTGAAGCTTTCTTT. This codes for CASSAGGTGMNTEAFF.

The chain joins TRBV15 to TRBJ2-1; possible D gene TRBD2, 5 bases. Germline-derived CDR1 and CDR2 are LNHNV and YYDKDF (reference sequence). The CDR3 covers 16 residues. Trimming stripped 4 bases from V and 0 bases from J, with 13 bases between. CDR3 region: CATSITDSSSYNEQFF. The CDR3, as DNA: TGTGCCACCAGCATTACGGACTCGAGCTCCTACAATGAGCAGTTCTTC.

This rearrangement joins TRBV7-3 to TRBJ2-1; tentatively, D is TRBD1 (5 bases). The V end lost 4 bases, the J end lost 6 bases, and 7 bases lay between the germline ends. CDR1 SGHTA and CDR2 FQGTGA come from the germline V gene. The CDR3 is made up of 12 amino acids. The CDR3 nucleotides are TGTGCCAGCAGCTCCCAGGGCAATGAGCAGTTCTTC. Its protein product is CASSSQGNEQFF.

The chain's CDR3 is CASSYSNQFNQPQHF. The CDR3 DNA reads TGTGCCAGCAGTTACTCGAACCAGTTCAATCAGCCCCAGCATTTT. The J gene is TRBJ1-5, the V gene TRBV6-5; D is undetermined. V dropped 0 bases and J dropped 3 bases, with 9 bases sitting between them. This CDR3 contains 15 residues. The germline V gene has CDR1 MNHEY and CDR2 SVGAGI.

The genes are TRBV6-5 and TRBJ2-2; D might be TRBD1 (6 bases). This CDR3 has 14 amino acids. Trimming took off 6 bases at V and 6 bases at J, with 14 bases between the two ends. CDR1 and CDR2 from the germline V gene are MNHEY and SVGAGI. As DNA, the CDR3 is TGTGCCAGCAGCCATCCTGAGGGGGCCGGGGAGCTGTTTTTT. Its translation is CASSHPEGAGELFF.

V is TRBV4-2 and J is TRBJ2-5; TRBD2 might be the D (6 bases). The germline V and J ends were trimmed by 1 base and 3 bases, with 12 bases remaining between them. CDR1 and CDR2 (germline): LGHNA, YNFKEQ. The CDR3 contains 15 residues. CDR3 sequence: CASSQVGGIEETQYF. CDR3 DNA: TGTGCCAGCAGCCAAGTGGGCGGGATAGAAGAGACCCAGTACTTC.

This chain joins TRBV30 and TRBJ2-7, with 10 bases identical to TRBD2. CDR1 GTSNPN and CDR2 SVGIG come from the germline V gene (reference sequence). The CDR3 is 17 amino acids. V lost 1 base and J lost 7; bases outside the gene matches: 16. The CDR3 coding sequence is TGTGCCTGGAGTGAAAATTTCGGGAGCGGGAGGGCTCAGGAGCAGTACTTC. This gives the protein CAWSENFGSGRAQEQYF.

The genes are TRBV13 and TRBJ1-3, with 7 bases fitting TRBD1. CDR1 and CDR2 from the germline V gene are PRHDT and FYEKMQ (reference sequence). V was pared by 1 base and J by 0 bases, with 3 bases of the junction left unmatched. The CDR3 spans 16 residues. CDR3 coding DNA: TGTGCCAGCAGCTTAGCACAGGGGAACTCTGGAAACACCATATATTTT. It is translated as CASSLAQGNSGNTIYF.

V is TRBV19 and J is TRBJ1-3, with D hard to call. The CDR3 length is 13 residues. V gave up 10 bases and J gave up 4 bases, with 14 bases separating them. Germline lookup yields CDR1 LNHDA and CDR2 SQIVND (reference sequence). The CDR3 coding sequence is TGTGCCAATATTCCGGGGAGGGGAAACACCATATATTTT. It translates to CANIPGRGNTIYF.

This chain connects TRBV7-3 to TRBJ2-1, with D possibly TRBD1 on 5 matching bases. CDR1 and CDR2 (germline): SGHTA, FQGTGA. This CDR3 has 15 residues. Trimming shortened V by 0 bases and J by 4 bases, and 10 bases separated the two germline ends. Here the CDR3 reads CASSLTAGNYNEQFF. The CDR3 region has the DNA TGTGCCAGCAGCTTAACGGCAGGGAATTACAATGAGCAGTTCTTC.

The chain carries TRBV19 and TRBJ1-4; tentatively, D is TRBD1 (5 bases). V was trimmed by 6 bases and J by 0 bases, leaving 11 bases between them. The germline CDR1 and CDR2 sequences are LNHDA and SQIVND (reference sequence). CDR3 length: 15 amino acids. CDR3 loop: CASREGGATNEKLFF. The CDR3 DNA reads as TGTGCCAGTAGAGAGGGAGGGGCAACTAATGAAAAACTGTTTTTT.

CDR3 nucleotide sequence: TGTGCCAGCAGCGCTAGCGGACAAGAGACCCAGTACTTC. It encodes CASSASGQETQYF. The V call is TRBV2, the J call TRBJ2-5; 7 bases agree with TRBD2. Germline lookup yields CDR1 SNHLY and CDR2 FYNNEI. J lost 2 bases, V lost 6 bases, and 3 bases had no gene match. This CDR3 comprises 13 residues.

This chain connects TRBV28 to TRBJ2-4; D gene ambiguous. Germline values: CDR1 MDHEN, CDR2 SYDVKM. The V end lost 2 bases, the J end lost 0 bases, and 11 bases lay between the germline ends. The CDR3 sequence is 16 residues long. CDR3 in DNA: TGTGCCAGCAGTTTAAGGTTCGAGGTAGCCAAAAACATTCAGTACTTC. This codes for CASSLRFEVAKNIQYF.

The table lists this clone with many counts. The gene calls are TRBV11-3 and TRBJ2-2; D is possibly TRBD1 (5 bases). Germline V gives CDR1 SGHNT, CDR2 YENEEA. Trimming stripped 6 bases from V and 6 bases from J, with 8 bases between. The CDR3 length is 12 residues. This CDR3 is CASRRGSGELFF. The CDR3 nucleotides are TGTGCCAGCAGAAGGGGATCCGGGGAGCTGTTTTTT.

This chain joins TRBV12-5 and TRBJ1-3, with TRBD1 identical over 9 bases. The CDR3 extends over 18 amino acids. J gave up 9 bases and V 6 bases, and 21 bases lay outside the gene matches. Germline CDR1 is LGHNT and CDR2 is FRNRAP. The CDR3 DNA follows: TGTGCTAGTGGCTCTTCTTACCGGGACAGGGACGACTCCGGCACCATATATTTT. It specifies CASGSSYRDRDDSGTIYF. Combining the CDR3 with reference TRBV12-5 and TRBJ1-3 gives the whole variable domain DARVTQTPRHKVTEMGQEVTMRCQPILGHNTVFWYRQTMMQGLELLAYFRNRAPLDDSGMPKDRFSAEMPDATLATLKIQPSEPRDSAVYFCASGSSYRDRDDSGTIYFGEGSWLTVV.